In its sample, the clone carrying this T cell receptor (beta chain) was seen a few times. The antigen is undetermined. No conserved phenylalanine or tryptophan ends this CDR3, so it is likely a read error. The DNA is omitted, as the CDR3 cannot be located on it reliably, and the CDR3 follows TCRdb's listing. Primers for the PCR totalled 60 Vbeta and 13 Jbeta. This table comes from immunoSEQ multiplex PCR, and its TCRdb copy is limited to in-frame clones, with some not included. The sample lists approximately 160,000 clones, over 80% occurring once. This record comes from a study of cytomegalovirus exposure and HLA in healthy donors. The study, taken as a whole, reports: Many donors shared some public TCRs, even though most TCR sequences were rare. Analysis performed later found roughly 17,000 TCR beta sequences associated with HLA alleles at 0.05 false discovery rate. The study labeled more than 150 TCR beta chains cytomegalovirus-associated. For TCR beta chains, V- and J-gene trimming was later linked to a missense DCLRE1C variant.

Inclusive of both ends, the CDR3 amounts to 14 amino acids. The sample comprised PBMCs. The clonotype comes from a human donor in good health. V is TRBV7-5 and J is TRBJ1-2. TRBV7-5 is termed a pseudogene. The CDR3 loop reads CARSLVLLGGRDVI.